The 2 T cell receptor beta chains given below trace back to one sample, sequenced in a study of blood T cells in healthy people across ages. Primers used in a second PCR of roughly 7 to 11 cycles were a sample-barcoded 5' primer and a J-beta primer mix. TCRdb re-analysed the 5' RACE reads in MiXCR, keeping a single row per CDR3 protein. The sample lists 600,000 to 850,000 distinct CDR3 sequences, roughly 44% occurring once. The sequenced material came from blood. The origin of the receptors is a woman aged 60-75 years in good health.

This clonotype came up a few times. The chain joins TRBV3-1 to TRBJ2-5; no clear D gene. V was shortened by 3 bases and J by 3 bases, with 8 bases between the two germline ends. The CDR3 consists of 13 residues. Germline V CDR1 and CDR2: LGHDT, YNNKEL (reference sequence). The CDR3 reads CASSQGTKETQYF. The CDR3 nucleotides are TGTGCCAGCAGCCAGGGAACAAAAGAGACCCAGTACTTC.

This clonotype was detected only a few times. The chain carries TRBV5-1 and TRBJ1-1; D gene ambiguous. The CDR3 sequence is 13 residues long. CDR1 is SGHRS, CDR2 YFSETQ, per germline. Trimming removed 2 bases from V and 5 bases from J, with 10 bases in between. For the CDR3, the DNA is TGCGCCAGCAGCTTACTAGGAGGAACTGAAGCTTTCTTT. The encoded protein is CASSLLGGTEAFF.